These 32 T cell receptor beta chains were sequenced from one sample in a study of cytomegalovirus exposure and HLA in healthy donors. Researchers ran the PCR with 60 Vbeta and 13 Jbeta primers. Some clones are missing from TCRdb's copy, which holds only in-frame ones; the method was immunoSEQ multiplex PCR. Found here are around 270,000 clones, 80% of them singletons; the top ten hold roughly 0.31%. Sequencing was performed on PBMCs. The receptor source for this set is a girl aged 2-10 years in good health and CMV-seronegative.

V and J are TRBV19 and TRBJ1-1; weak D call: TRBD1 (5 bases). V gave up 8 bases and J gave up 4 bases, with 17 bases separating them. Germline V gene lookup returns CDR1 LNHDA and CDR2 SQIVND (reference sequence). The CDR3 runs 14 residues. CDR3 in DNA: TGTGCCAGTTTGGGGGGACCCCTCGCCACTGAAGCTTTCTTT. It codes for CASLGGPLATEAFF.

This rearrangement joins TRBV12-1 to TRBJ2-5; TRBD1, the table's D call, lacks a check against the DNA. TRBV12-1 is a documented pseudogene. This CDR3 is 18 amino acids long. This CDR3 is CASSLRCKRDRDHETQYF. The CDR3 DNA follows: TGTGCCAGCAGCTTGCGCTGTAAGCGGGACAGGGACCACGAGACCCAGTACTTC.

The chain is built from TRBV7-9 and TRBJ2-5, with TRBD2 identical over 9 bases. This CDR3 comprises 14 residues. Germline V gives CDR1 SEHNR, CDR2 FQNEAQ (reference sequence). V lost 3 bases and J lost 5; bases outside the gene matches: 4. The CDR3 loop reads CASSFSGGPETQYF. The CDR3 DNA reads TGTGCCAGCAGCTTTAGCGGGGGCCCGGAGACCCAGTACTTC.

The chain carries TRBV27 and TRBJ2-4; 8 bases match TRBD1. The V and J ends lost 6 bases and 4 bases, in that order; junction bases with no gene match: 14. Germline V gives CDR1 MNHEY, CDR2 SMNVEV (reference sequence). CDR3 length: 17 residues. This chain's CDR3 is CASSQPMGTGSKNIQYF. Here the CDR3 DNA reads TGTGCCAGCAGCCAACCCATGGGGACAGGCAGTAAAAACATTCAGTACTTC.

The chain links TRBV7-9 to TRBJ2-5; 9 bases align to TRBD1. Germline CDR1 SEHNR, CDR2 FQNEAQ (reference sequence). CDR3 length equals 14 residues. V trimming: 5 bases; J trimming: 6 bases; junction bases outside the gene matches: 7. The CDR3 DNA is TGTGCCAGCAGCCCGACAGGGGGGGGGCAGACCCAGTACTTC. It codes for CASSPTGGGQTQYF.

The chain is built from TRBV28 and TRBJ2-2, with 9 bases matching TRBD1. The CDR3 contains 20 residues. The germline CDR1 and CDR2 sequences are MDHEN and SYDVKM. The J segment lost 4 bases and the V segment lost 2 bases, leaving 17 bases of the junction unmatched. CDR3 DNA: TGTGCCAGCAGTTTAAGCGTTCGGGACAGGGTGCTGCGTTCCACCGGGGAGCTGTTTTTT. Amino acid sequence: CASSLSVRDRVLRSTGELFF.

The chain joins TRBV6-5 to TRBJ2-2; D remains ambiguous. Germline V gives CDR1 MNHEY, CDR2 SVGAGI. CDR3 length: 13 residues. The germline V and J ends were trimmed by 4 bases and 5 bases, with 8 bases remaining between them. The CDR3 here is CASSLWSTGELFF. The CDR3 region has the DNA TGTGCCAGCAGTTTGTGGAGTACCGGGGAGCTGTTTTTT.

This clone has only one observation. The chain uses TRBV9 and TRBJ2-7; D possibly corresponds to TRBD1 (6 bases). This CDR3 contains 13 residues. Trimming cost V 8 bases and J 3 bases, with 15 bases left between them. Germline-derived CDR1 and CDR2 are SGDLS and YYNGEE. In DNA form, the CDR3 reads TGTGCCAGACCATACAGGGTTGGCTACGAGCAGTACTTC. Protein product: CARPYRVGYEQYF.

The rearrangement uses TRBV13 and TRBJ1-1; TRBD1 aligns across 10 bases. Germline V CDR1 and CDR2: PRHDT, FYEKMQ (reference sequence). This CDR3 has 17 residues. With 4 bases clipped from V and 6 bases from J, the junction kept 14 bases outside the gene matches. CDR3 bases: TGTGCCAGCAGCTCTTCGACAGGGGGCCAAATAAATGCTGAAGCTTTCTTT. Translated: CASSSSTGGQINAEAFF.

V usage is TRBV4-2 and J usage is TRBJ1-4; tentative D call: TRBD1 (5 bases). The CDR3 is 14 residues long. Germline-derived CDR1 and CDR2 are LGHNA and YNFKEQ. Trimming cost V 4 bases and J 6 bases, with 12 bases left between them. The CDR3 loop is CASSLQGLDEKLFF. The CDR3 nucleotides are TGTGCCAGCAGCCTCCAGGGTCTCGATGAAAAACTGTTTTTT.

This sequence joins TRBV27 and TRBJ2-1; TRBD1 aligns across 9 bases. Germline assignment: CDR1 MNHEY and CDR2 SMNVEV (reference sequence). The CDR3 sequence is 17 residues long. Losses at the gene ends were 2 bases for V and 1 base for J; bases not matched to a gene: 6. CDR3 amino acids: CASSLRSGQGSYNEQFF. CDR3 bases: TGTGCCAGCAGTTTAAGGTCGGGACAGGGTTCCTACAATGAGCAGTTCTTC.

The chain carries TRBV4-1 and TRBJ1-6; D is possibly TRBD1 (6 bases). V lost 4 bases, J lost 8 bases, and 15 bases lay in between. The CDR3 totals 15 residues. CDR1 and CDR2 (germline): MGHRA, YSYEKL. CDR3 bases: TGCGCCAGCAGCCCGGTCTCATCAGGGGATTCACCCCTCCACTTT. Amino acids: CASSPVSSGDSPLHF.

Of note for this clone: Other DNA variants within this sample encode the same CDR3. The chain employs TRBV7-9 and TRBJ1-1; weak D call: TRBD1 (6 bases). Germline V lookup: CDR1 SEHNR, CDR2 FQNEAQ (reference sequence). V was trimmed by 7 bases and J by 4 bases, leaving 16 bases between them. This CDR3 has 14 residues. CDR3 coding DNA: TGTGCCAGCACCTCTAACAGGGAATCCACTGAAGCTTTCTTT. Amino acid sequence: CASTSNRESTEAFF. Drawing the rest from reference TRBV7-9 and TRBJ1-1, the complete variable domain is DTGVSQNPRHKITKRGQNVTFRCDPISEHNRLYWYRQTLGQGPEFLTYFQNEAQLEKSRLLSDRFSAERPKGSFSTLEIQRTEQGDSAMYLCASTSNRESTEAFFGQGTRLTVV.

J is TRBJ1-2 and V is TRBV4-1, with D unclear. V gave up 1 base and J gave up 4 bases, with 10 bases separating them. Germline CDR1 MGHRA, CDR2 YSYEKL. The CDR3 totals 14 residues. CDR3 DNA: TGCGCCAGCAGCCAAGTCAGGTCCCCCTATGGCTACACCTTC. Translation: CASSQVRSPYGYTF.

The gene calls are TRBV6-1 and TRBJ1-2; the match to TRBD1 covers 7 bases. V dropped 8 bases and J dropped 1; count of bases not matched to a gene: 10. CDR1 MNHNS and CDR2 SASEGT come from the germline V gene. The CDR3 has 15 amino acids. The CDR3 DNA is TGTGCCAGCCTGACAGGGCCTTTCATTAACTATGGCTACACCTTC. Protein sequence: CASLTGPFINYGYTF.

The V call is TRBV6-5, the J call TRBJ2-3; TRBD2 might be the D (5 bases). The germline gives CDR1 MNHEY, CDR2 SVGAGI. With 9 bases removed from V and 0 bases from J, the gap between germline ends came to 16 bases. The CDR3 has 15 residues. The CDR3 loop reads CASLRVAGSTDTQYF. For the CDR3, the DNA is TGTGCCAGTTTGCGGGTGGCTGGTAGCACAGATACGCAGTATTTT.

The chain joins TRBV4-1 to TRBJ2-5; D not resolved. CDR1 is MGHRA, CDR2 YSYEKL, per germline. Between the trimmed V and J ends, which lost 4 bases and 0 bases, there was a span of 12 bases. The CDR3 extends over 15 amino acids. In DNA form, the CDR3 reads TGCGCCAGCAGCCCAAAAGGCAGGAACCAAGAGACCCAGTACTTC. Translation: CASSPKGRNQETQYF.

The chain employs TRBV5-6 and TRBJ2-7, with D possibly TRBD1 on 6 matching bases. This CDR3 region has 15 residues. V lost 0 bases and J 1 base, leaving 11 bases between the germline ends. Germline CDR1 SGHDT, CDR2 YYEEEE. CDR3 loop: CASSLVWTVSYEQYF. The CDR3 DNA reads as TGTGCCAGCAGCTTGGTTTGGACAGTTTCCTACGAGCAGTACTTC.

The J gene is TRBJ2-5, the V gene TRBV6-5, with 12 nucleotides matching TRBD2. The germline CDR1 and CDR2 sequences are MNHEY and SVGAGI. V lost 0 bases to trimming and J lost 9 bases; unmatched junction nucleotides: 8. The CDR3 is 16 residues long. CDR3 DNA sequence: TGTGCCAGCAGTTACTCTACGGCTAGCGGGAGGGAGGCCCAGTACTTC. This encodes CASSYSTASGREAQYF.

This clone was recorded once. The CDR3 bases are TGTGCCAGCAGACGCCAGGCAGGAAACACCATATATTTT. Translation: CASRRQAGNTIYF. The chain joins TRBV6-5 to TRBJ1-3; the D is unclear. The CDR3 extends over 13 amino acids. Germline V gene data show CDR1 as MNHEY and CDR2 as SVGAGI. V was pared by 6 bases and J by 4 bases, with 10 bases between.

The rearrangement joins TRBV29-1 to TRBJ2-1; TRBD1 is a possible D gene (5 bases). The germline V and J ends were trimmed by 3 bases and 0 bases, with 9 bases remaining between them. The CDR3 consists of 14 residues. The V gene's germline CDR1 is SQVTM and CDR2 ANQGSEA. DNA of the CDR3: TGCAGCGTTGACTCCAGGGACTCCTACAATGAGCAGTTCTTC. Translated, it gives CSVDSRDSYNEQFF.

This chain joins TRBV19 and TRBJ2-1, with D possibly matching TRBD2 (5 bases). CDR1 and CDR2 from the germline V gene are LNHDA and SQIVND (reference sequence). V was trimmed by 3 bases and J by 5 bases, leaving 20 bases between them. The CDR3 spans 17 residues. CDR3: CASSITGYPLRDNEQFF. In DNA form, the CDR3 reads TGTGCCAGTAGTATTACGGGATACCCTCTTAGGGACAATGAGCAGTTCTTC.

The rearrangement links TRBV28 to TRBJ1-2; no clear D gene. The ends were cut back, 11 bases at V and 4 bases at J, with 14 bases in the middle. The CDR3 has 12 residues. Looked up from germline, CDR1 is MDHEN and CDR2 is SYDVKM. The CDR3 nucleotides are TGTGCCGTAGATACGCTATCCTATGGCTACACCTTC. It specifies CAVDTLSYGYTF.

V is TRBV7-9 and J is TRBJ2-7; D uncertain. Trimming removed 0 bases from V and 4 bases from J, with 19 bases in between. The V gene's germline CDR1 is SEHNR and CDR2 FQNEAQ (reference sequence). CDR3 length: 17 residues. The CDR3 nucleotides are TGTGCCAGCAGCTTAGCGCGGATCAACTTCTGGAAATACGAGCAGTACTTC. Translated: CASSLARINFWKYEQYF. Using reference TRBV7-9 and TRBJ2-7 for the parts outside the CDR3, the full variable domain is DTGVSQNPRHKITKRGQNVTFRCDPISEHNRLYWYRQTLGQGPEFLTYFQNEAQLEKSRLLSDRFSAERPKGSFSTLEIQRTEQGDSAMYLCASSLARINFWKYEQYFGPGTRLTVT.

This clone was detected only a few times. CDR3 sequence: CASSLTRNTGELFF. DNA for the CDR3: TGTGCCAGCAGCTTAACTAGGAACACCGGGGAGCTGTTTTTT. The chain has TRBV7-3 and TRBJ2-2, with D unclear. Looked up from germline, CDR1 is SGHTA and CDR2 is FQGTGA. This CDR3 has 14 amino acids. Deletions cut 0 bases from V and 1 base from J, with 3 bases between.

The genes are TRBV7-2 and TRBJ2-3, with D unclear. The germline CDR1 and CDR2 sequences are SGHTA and FQGNSA. Trimming removed 5 bases at V and 0 bases at J, with 15 bases between. The CDR3 totals 16 residues. The CDR3 sequence: CASSAAWYPSTDTQYF. The CDR3, as DNA: TGTGCCAGCAGCGCGGCGTGGTACCCAAGCACAGATACGCAGTATTTT.

This clone came up once. This chain links TRBV28 with TRBJ2-7; maybe TRBD1 (5 bases). Trimming took off 4 bases at V and 7 bases at J, with 14 bases between the two ends. Germline CDR1 reads MDHEN; CDR2 reads SYDVKM. This CDR3 region has 13 residues. The CDR3 nucleotides read TGTGCCAGCAGTTCCGAAGACAGAACGGAGCAGTACTTC. Residues: CASSSEDRTEQYF.

The chain carries TRBV12-5 and TRBJ2-7; D ambiguous. Germline V gene lookup returns CDR1 LGHNT and CDR2 FRNRAP. The CDR3 runs to 14 residues. The V gene lost 1 base and the J gene lost 0 bases, with 7 bases spanning the gap. CDR3 residues: CASGLGSNSYEQYF. For the CDR3, the DNA is TGTGCTAGTGGTTTGGGGTCTAACTCCTACGAGCAGTACTTC.

Concerning this clone itself: Different DNA sequences within this sample yield the same CDR3. The rearrangement links TRBV6-5 to TRBJ2-1; TRBD2 matches 7 bases. J was trimmed by 4 bases and V by 10 bases; bases with no gene match: 10. CDR1 is MNHEY, CDR2 SVGAGI, per germline. This CDR3 contains 14 residues. CDR3 protein: CATQAAGPYNEQFF. DNA of the CDR3: TGTGCCACACAAGCAGCGGGACCTTACAATGAGCAGTTCTTC.

This chain links TRBV11-2 with TRBJ2-1, with 9 bases that match TRBD2. The germline CDR1 and CDR2 sequences are SGHAT and FQNNGV. This CDR3 is built from 16 residues. With 6 bases clipped from V and 7 bases from J, the junction kept 13 bases outside the gene matches. The CDR3 here is CASRLPGVAGVNEQFF. The CDR3 coding sequence is TGTGCCAGCAGGCTACCGGGAGTAGCGGGAGTAAATGAGCAGTTCTTC.

CDR3 region: CASSPREGTEAFF. The CDR3 DNA reads TGTGCCAGCAGCCCCAGGGAGGGAACTGAAGCTTTCTTT. The chain recombines TRBV9 with TRBJ1-1; tentatively, D is TRBD1 (5 bases). V lost 4 bases to trimming and J lost 5 bases, with 12 bases between them. The CDR3 extends over 13 amino acids. Germline lookup yields CDR1 SGDLS and CDR2 YYNGEE.

The V gene is TRBV10-1, the J gene TRBJ1-2; a possible D gene is TRBD1 (5 bases). The CDR3 has 18 residues. V was shortened by 0 bases and J by 7 bases, with 24 bases between the two germline ends. The V gene's germline CDR1 is WNHNN and CDR2 SYGVQD (reference sequence). CDR3 sequence: CASSESSSRGSNSCGYTF. The CDR3 DNA reads TGCGCCAGCAGTGAGTCGAGTTCTCGGGGGTCTAACTCCTGTGGCTACACCTTC.